This entry is about one T cell receptor beta chain. Its specificity is unknown. The CDR3 length is 17 residues. The trim removed 3 bases at V and 5 bases at J, leaving 11 bases unmatched. Germline CDR1 SGHRS, CDR2 YFSETQ. Researchers used 5'RACE with constant-segment primers to make TCR alpha and TCR beta cDNA libraries that carry sample barcodes and UMIs. TCRdb re-analysed the 5' RACE reads in MiXCR, keeping a single row per CDR3 protein. This table has about 440,000 distinct CDR3 sequences, about 20% appearing once. This sample stems from a study of T-cell memory formation after mild COVID-19. Overall study results and limits: Clones that shrank (day 15 to 85) were balanced CD4/CD8, whereas later expanders leaned CD4+. Contracting CD8+ clones were enriched in EMRA, CD4+ mainly in CM and EM.

J is TRBJ2-2 and V is TRBV5-1; 9 nucleotides agree with TRBD1. The TCR sequence derives from an adult woman who had mild COVID-19 (a few samples of this study predate the infection). Cell type and time point are not known. The sequenced sample consisted of PBMCs or a T cell subset sorted from them (not recorded which). The CDR3 coding sequence is TGCGCCAGCAGCTCTTTTCCGGGACAGGGATCAACCGGGGAGCTGTTTTTT. It codes for CASSSFPGQGSTGELFF.